Each of the 18 T cell receptor beta chains below was sequenced from the same sample in a study of cytomegalovirus exposure and HLA in healthy donors. Produced via immunoSEQ multiplex PCR; TCRdb's table is partial and in-frame only. In the table there are under 200,000 clones, around nine tenths of which are singletons. Specimen: PBMCs. These receptors all stem from a woman aged 18-30 years in good health and CMV-seropositive.

CDR3 residues: CASRLTSSGLAYNEQFF. CDR3 in DNA: TGTGCCAGCAGGCTAACGTCTAGCGGGCTGGCCTACAATGAGCAGTTCTTC. The chain carries TRBV27 and TRBJ2-1; 8 bases align to TRBD2. The CDR3 loop spans 17 amino acids. Trimming removed 6 bases from V and 2 bases from J; junction bases left unmatched: 12. Germline values: CDR1 MNHEY, CDR2 SMNVEV (reference sequence).

The CDR3 DNA reads TGTGCCAGCAGTGACGCGGGACGGTACCAAGAGACCCAGTACTTC. Its translation: CASSDAGRYQETQYF. V is TRBV27 and J is TRBJ2-5, with a tentative D call TRBD2 (6 bases). The CDR3 has 15 amino acids. Deletions cut 5 bases from V and 0 bases from J, with 13 bases between. The germline V gene encodes CDR1 MNHEY and CDR2 SMNVEV (reference sequence).

This clone showed up just once. The V and J genes are TRBV30 and TRBJ2-1, with TRBD2 matching over 14 bases. Germline V gives CDR1 GTSNPN, CDR2 SVGIG (reference sequence). The CDR3 length is 15 residues. V lost 4 bases to trimming and J lost 3 bases; unmatched junction nucleotides: 2. The DNA for the CDR3 is TGTGCCTGGACGGGACTAGCGGGAGTCTACAATGAGCAGTTCTTC. Translating gives CAWTGLAGVYNEQFF.

In its sample, this clone was seen once. The V call is TRBV21-1, the J call TRBJ2-6; the table's D call TRBD1 went unverified against the DNA. TRBV21-1 is a known pseudogene. CDR3 size: 17 residues. The CDR3 coding sequence is TGTGCCAGCACCAGGGACAGGAAAAACTCTGGGGCCAACGTCCTGACTTTC. As protein: CASTRDRKNSGANVLTF.

The chain is built from TRBV29-1 and TRBJ2-7; TRBD1 matches 7 bases. With 4 bases clipped from V and 3 bases from J, the junction kept 12 bases outside the gene matches. The CDR3 has 15 residues. From germline, CDR1 is SQVTM and CDR2 ANQGSEA. CDR3 protein: CSVVIQGWTFYEQYF. CDR3 bases: TGCAGCGTTGTTATACAGGGGTGGACCTTCTACGAGCAGTACTTC.

In this sample, this clone turned up once. This chain uses TRBV10-3 with TRBJ2-1; 9 bases fit TRBD1. With V trimmed by 10 bases and J by 8 bases, 9 bases remained unmatched. Per the germline V gene, CDR1 is ENHRY and CDR2 is SYGVKD. This CDR3 comprises 13 residues. DNA of the CDR3: TGTGCCAGCCGGACAGGGGTATTCGATGAGCAGTTCTTC. Protein: CASRTGVFDEQFF.

The CDR3 is CASSFVGARGEKLFF. The CDR3 region has the DNA TGTGCCAGCAGTTTCGTGGGGGCGAGGGGTGAAAAACTGTTTTTT. V usage is TRBV28 and J usage is TRBJ1-4, with a possible D match to TRBD1 (6 bases). The CDR3 is 15 amino acids. CDR1 and CDR2 (germline): MDHEN, SYDVKM. The V end was cut by 3 bases, the J end by 7 bases, with 15 bases between.

This rearrangement joins TRBV5-1 to TRBJ2-7; 9 nucleotides match TRBD1. CDR3 length: 14 amino acids. Germline V gene data show CDR1 as SGHRS and CDR2 as YFSETQ. The J segment lost 4 bases and the V segment lost 4 bases, leaving 6 bases of the junction unmatched. In DNA form, the CDR3 reads TGCGCCAGCAGCACGGGACAGGGAGAGTACGAGCAGTACTTC. It is translated as CASSTGQGEYEQYF.

The chain has TRBV2 and TRBJ2-5; the D gene is possibly TRBD2 (5 bases). The length of the CDR3 is 16 residues. Germline V gene lookup returns CDR1 SNHLY and CDR2 FYNNEI. Trimming stripped 2 bases from V and 5 bases from J, with 18 bases between. The CDR3 DNA follows: TGTGCCAGCAGTGAATTTAACTCTGCGGGTTGGGAGACCCAGTACTTC. Its protein is CASSEFNSAGWETQYF. The variable domain in full, completed from reference TRBV2 and TRBJ2-5, reads EPEVTQTPSHQVTQMGQEVILRCVPISNHLYFYWYRQILGQKVEFLVSFYNNEISEKSEIFDDQFSVERPDGSNFTLKIRSTKLEDSAMYFCASSEFNSAGWETQYFGPGTRLLVL.

CDR3 amino acids: CASSFIKGQRNQPQHF. Here the CDR3 DNA reads TGTGCCAGTAGTTTTATTAAGGGACAGCGCAATCAGCCCCAGCATTTT. The V gene is TRBV19, the J gene TRBJ1-5; TRBD1 agrees at 7 bases. This CDR3 contains 16 residues. CDR1 is LNHDA, CDR2 SQIVND, per germline (reference sequence). Trimming at V came to 5 bases and at J to 2 bases, leaving 9 bases not matched to a gene.

The chain couples TRBV11-1 to TRBJ2-3; D might be TRBD2 (5 bases). V lost 3 bases and J lost 1, with 11 bases in between. The CDR3 extends over 15 amino acids. Germline assignment: CDR1 SGHAT and CDR2 FQDESV (reference sequence). CDR3 region: CASSFLLSGTDTQYF. In nucleotides, the CDR3 is TGTGCCAGCAGCTTCCTGCTTAGCGGCACAGATACGCAGTATTTT.

The chain recombines TRBV19 with TRBJ1-5, with 8 bases matching TRBD1. There are 14 residues in the CDR3. Germline lookup yields CDR1 LNHDA and CDR2 SQIVND (reference sequence). Trimming took 5 bases from V and 5 from J; bases not matched to a gene: 5. This CDR3 is CASSSRDRYQPQHF. In DNA, the CDR3 is TGTGCCAGTAGTTCCCGGGACAGGTATCAGCCCCAGCATTTT.

CDR3 sequence reads: CASSTRTYGYTF. CDR3 nucleotide sequence: TGTGCCAGCAGCACAAGAACCTATGGCTACACCTTC. The V and J genes are TRBV28 and TRBJ1-2; D is unresolved. Germline-derived CDR1 and CDR2 are MDHEN and SYDVKM. CDR3 size: 12 residues. Trimming pared 6 bases from V and 4 bases from J, leaving 9 bases between.

This sequence joins TRBV10-1 and TRBJ1-5; D call uncertain. Germline assignment: CDR1 WNHNN and CDR2 SYGVQD (reference sequence). The CDR3 is 13 amino acids. V dropped 3 bases and J dropped 2 bases, with 5 bases sitting between them. DNA for the CDR3: TGCGCCAGCAGTGAATCGGGCAATCAGCCCCAGCATTTT. It is translated as CASSESGNQPQHF.

The chain carries TRBV30 and TRBJ1-1, with a weak D call TRBD1 (5 bases). CDR3 length equals 13 residues. Germline CDR1 GTSNPN, CDR2 SVGIG (reference sequence). Trimming took 5 bases from V and 5 from J, leaving 15 bases between them. CDR3: CAWGSGGGTEAFF. In nucleotides, the CDR3 is TGTGCCTGGGGTTCAGGTGGGGGGACTGAAGCTTTCTTT.

The CDR3 coding sequence is TGTGCCAGCAGCCCGGGGGACAGCAGCTCCTACGAGCAGTACTTC. It encodes CASSPGDSSSYEQYF. The chain recombines TRBV5-4 with TRBJ2-7; D possibly corresponds to TRBD1 (7 bases). This CDR3 spans 15 amino acids. Trimming removed 4 bases from V and 0 bases from J, with 14 bases in between. Germline V gene sequence: CDR1 SGHNT, CDR2 YYREEE (reference sequence). Full variable domain (missing parts from reference TRBV5-4 and TRBJ2-7): ETGVTQSPTHLIKTRGQQVTLRCSSQSGHNTVSWYQQALGQGPQFIFQYYREEENGRGNFPPRFSGLQFPNYSSELNVNALELDDSALYLCASSPGDSSSYEQYFGPGTRLTVT.

The chain has TRBV10-3 and TRBJ1-1, with TRBD1 as a possible D gene (6 bases). The V gene's germline CDR1 is ENHRY and CDR2 SYGVKD. The CDR3 length is 15 residues. Trimming cost V 4 bases and J 3 bases, with 15 bases left between them. CDR3 in amino acids: CAISGNRAWDTEAFF. For the CDR3, the DNA is TGTGCCATCAGTGGGAACAGGGCCTGGGACACTGAAGCTTTCTTT.

This clone was recorded many times. This same CDR3 is encoded by further DNA sequences in the sample. The chain is built from TRBV6-4 and TRBJ2-2, with 9 bases fitting TRBD2. Germline CDR1 reads MRHNA; CDR2 reads SNTAGT. The CDR3 consists of 15 residues. Trimming at V came to 0 bases and at J to 4 bases, leaving 0 bases not matched to a gene. CDR3 sequence reads: CASSDSSGSTGELFF. In nucleotides, the CDR3 is TGTGCCAGCAGTGACTCTAGCGGGAGCACCGGGGAGCTGTTTTTT.